The next 23 T cell receptor beta chains were all read from a single sample in a study of blood T cells in healthy people across ages. The second PCR ran roughly 7 to 12 cycles with a sample-barcoded 5' primer and J-beta primers. TCRdb reanalysed the 5' RACE reads using MiXCR and keeps one entry per CDR3 protein. The sample has 650,000 to 800,000 distinct CDR3 sequences; under 55% are singletons. Material for sequencing was blood. The receptors shown here come from a man in his 60s in good health.

This clonotype was found a few times. The chain's CDR3 is CASRPTFISTNEKLFF. For the CDR3, the DNA is TGTGCCAGCAGACCTACCTTTATTTCAACTAATGAAAAACTGTTTTTT. V gene TRBV6-5 combines with J gene TRBJ1-4; D not resolved. Trimming left V 6 bases short and J 0 bases short, with 14 bases between. CDR1 MNHEY and CDR2 SVGAGI come from the germline V gene. CDR3 length equals 16 residues.

The V and J genes are TRBV6-5 and TRBJ2-5, with D possibly being TRBD1 (7 bases). CDR1 and CDR2 from the germline V gene are MNHEY and SVGAGI. The CDR3 is 15 amino acids. V was pared by 4 bases and J by 2 bases, with 14 bases between. The DNA for the CDR3 is TGTGCCAGCAGTTTGCAACAGGGGACTCAAGAGACCCAGTACTTC. It is translated as CASSLQQGTQETQYF.

This clonotype appeared a few times. The chain joins TRBV6-2 or TRBV6-3 to TRBJ2-1; D not resolved. The CDR3 length is 14 residues. Germline CDR1 MNHEY, CDR2 SVGEGT. Trimming pared 0 bases from V and 6 bases from J, leaving 9 bases between. The CDR3 region has the DNA TGTGCCAGCAGTTACTCGATGGCTCGCAATGAGCAGTTCTTC. Residues: CASSYSMARNEQFF.

This clonotype was seen ten or more times. The chain has TRBV20-1 and TRBJ2-1, with 9 bases that match TRBD1. The CDR3 totals 17 residues. V lost 3 bases to trimming and J lost 8 bases; unmatched junction nucleotides: 17. The germline V gene has CDR1 DFQATT and CDR2 SNEGSKA (reference sequence). The CDR3 reads CSARTPGGDRVAHEQFF. CDR3 DNA: TGCAGTGCTAGGACCCCAGGTGGGGACAGGGTCGCCCATGAGCAGTTCTTC.

For this clonotype: A much bigger clone sits one base away, suggesting this may be a read error. The V and J genes are TRBV7-7 and TRBJ2-1; 8 bases fit TRBD2. There are 13 residues in the CDR3. Per germline, CDR1 SSHAT and CDR2 FNYEAQ (reference sequence). J was trimmed by 6 bases and V by 5 bases; bases with no gene match: 3. The CDR3 DNA sequence: TGTGCCAGCAGCCGTGGGACTAGCAATGAGCAGTTCTTC. Amino acid sequence: CASSRGTSNEQFF.

A few counts support this clonotype. This chain links TRBV18 with TRBJ1-5; D not resolved. The CDR3 is 14 amino acids. V gave up 2 bases and J gave up 3 bases, with 8 bases separating them. Germline V gene sequence: CDR1 KGHSH, CDR2 LQKENI. CDR3 protein: CASSPGHTNQPQHF. The DNA of the CDR3 is TGTGCCAGCTCACCAGGGCACACCAATCAGCCCCAGCATTTT.

This clonotype was seen more than once but under ten times. The rearrangement joins TRBV20-1 to TRBJ1-2; D remains unclear. Trimming took 3 bases from V and 0 from J, leaving 14 bases between them. The CDR3 runs 15 residues. CDR1 DFQATT and CDR2 SNEGSKA come from the germline V gene (reference sequence). The CDR3 here is CSARELGISNYGYTF. The CDR3 coding sequence is TGCAGTGCTAGGGAACTCGGGATTTCTAACTATGGCTACACCTTC.

This CDR3 reads CASSSSRTGGSEQYF. Written as DNA, the CDR3 is TGTGCCAGCAGCTCCTCAAGGACAGGGGGCAGCGAGCAGTACTTC. The J gene is TRBJ2-7, the V gene TRBV7-2; 11 nucleotides align to TRBD1. This CDR3 region has 15 residues. With V trimmed by 4 bases and J by 6 bases, 8 bases remained unmatched. CDR1 and CDR2 (germline): SGHTA, FQGNSA.

The genes are TRBV4-1 and TRBJ2-5; D unclear. The CDR3 is 12 residues long. V lost 0 bases, J lost 9 bases, and 8 bases lay in between. Germline V gene data show CDR1 as MGHRA and CDR2 as YSYEKL. CDR3 sequence (DNA): TGCGCCAGCAGCCAAGACGGAAGGGCCCAGTACTTC. This gives the protein CASSQDGRAQYF.

The J gene is TRBJ2-1, the V gene TRBV5-1; the D is unclear. The CDR3 is 14 residues long. Trimming took 1 base from V and 5 from J, leaving 10 bases between them. The germline V gene has CDR1 SGHRS and CDR2 YFSETQ. CDR3 in DNA: TGCGCCAGCAGCTTGAGTCCCCAAGACAATGAGCAGTTCTTC. Translating it yields CASSLSPQDNEQFF. Drawing the rest from reference TRBV5-1 and TRBJ2-1, the complete variable domain is KAGVTQTPRYLIKTRGQQVTLSCSPISGHRSVSWYQQTPGQGLQFLFEYFSETQRNKGNFPGRFSGRQFSNSRSEMNVSTLELGDSALYLCASSLSPQDNEQFFGPGTRLTVL.

The sample holds a few counts of this clonotype. The CDR3 protein is CASRKGTRQETQYF. CDR3 DNA: TGTGCCAGCAGAAAGGGAACACGACAAGAGACCCAGTACTTC. V usage is TRBV6-6 and J usage is TRBJ2-5; D call uncertain. Trimming left V 6 bases short and J 2 bases short, with 13 bases between. The CDR3 contains 14 residues. The germline V gene has CDR1 MNHNY and CDR2 SVGAGI (reference sequence).

The chain uses TRBV3-1 and TRBJ1-4; no definite D call. Germline values: CDR1 LGHDT, CDR2 YNNKEL (reference sequence). This CDR3 is built from 14 residues. Trimming left V 4 bases short and J 4 bases short, with 10 bases between. The CDR3 DNA sequence: TGTGCCAGCAGCCCCCGGCGGCTTAATGAAAAACTGTTTTTT. This codes for CASSPRRLNEKLFF.

The rearrangement uses TRBV6-6 and TRBJ1-4; the D is unclear. V dropped 2 bases and J dropped 7 bases, with 5 bases sitting between them. CDR1 and CDR2 from the germline V gene are MNHNY and SVGAGI (reference sequence). This CDR3 has 12 amino acids. The CDR3 nucleotides are TGTGCCAGCAGTTACAACAGTGAAAAACTGTTTTTT. Amino acids: CASSYNSEKLFF.

With respect to this clonotype: This may stem from a read error, because a much larger clone lies one nucleotide away. This chain links TRBV20-1 with TRBJ1-1, with D unclear. Trimming shortened V by 1 base and J by 4 bases, and 19 bases separated the two germline ends. CDR1 and CDR2 (germline): DFQATT, SNEGSKA (reference sequence). The CDR3 sequence is 16 residues long. DNA of the CDR3: TGCAGTGCTAGAGGAGGGTTTACTGGGCCGAGCACTGAAGCTTTCTTT. Its translation is CSARGGFTGPSTEAFF.

This chain connects TRBV7-2 to TRBJ2-7; D is possibly TRBD1 (5 bases). Per the germline V gene, CDR1 is SGHTA and CDR2 is FQGNSA. Trimming left V 2 bases short and J 3 bases short, with 14 bases between. CDR3 length equals 15 residues. The CDR3 here is CASSLRKQAVYEQYF. DNA of the CDR3: TGTGCCAGCAGCTTACGGAAACAGGCTGTCTACGAGCAGTACTTC.

This clonotype was observed a few times. The genes are TRBV9 and TRBJ1-5; TRBD1 is a possible D gene (6 bases). Germline V gene data show CDR1 as SGDLS and CDR2 as YYNGEE. The CDR3 is made up of 15 amino acids. V lost 0 bases and J lost 1, with 8 bases in between. The CDR3 region has the DNA TGTGCCAGCAGCGTAGAGGGGGGGAGCAATCAGCCCCAGCATTTT. This gives the protein CASSVEGGSNQPQHF.

This clonotype was seen a few times. V and J are TRBV2 and TRBJ1-6; D unresolved. The ends were cut back, 8 bases at V and 8 bases at J, with 22 bases in the middle. The CDR3 is 16 amino acids. Germline V gene lookup returns CDR1 SNHLY and CDR2 FYNNEI. DNA of the CDR3: TGTGCCAGCCTTCCCCCCGAGGTTAGAACGGATTCACCCCTCCACTTT. This sequence encodes CASLPPEVRTDSPLHF.

V gene TRBV6-6 combines with J gene TRBJ2-5, with D unclear. The tail of the sequence fits TRBJ2-7 better, so the J call may be wrong. Germline CDR1 MNHNY, CDR2 SVGAGI (reference sequence). The CDR3 consists of 15 residues. Here the CDR3 reads CASREHLPPGYEQYF. Here the CDR3 DNA reads TGTGCCAGCAGAGAACACCTTCCTCCGGGCTACGAGCAGTACTTC.

The chain combines TRBV9 with TRBJ2-3; D gene uncertain. Trimming shortened V by 4 bases and J by 0 bases, and 9 bases separated the two germline ends. Germline CDR1 and CDR2: SGDLS and YYNGEE. The CDR3 totals 14 residues. The CDR3 sequence: CASSRSRSTDTQYF. CDR3 bases: TGTGCCAGCAGCCGTTCACGGAGCACAGATACGCAGTATTTT.

This clonotype was observed at least ten times. The rearrangement links TRBV29-1 to TRBJ1-1, with D maybe TRBD1 (6 bases). Germline V gives CDR1 SQVTM, CDR2 ANQGSEA. V was pared by 7 bases and J by 3 bases, with 18 bases between. The CDR3 contains 14 residues. This chain's CDR3 is CSALPTEGDTEAFF. In DNA, the CDR3 is TGCAGCGCCCTCCCGACTGAGGGGGACACTGAAGCTTTCTTT.

DNA for the CDR3: TGCGCCAGCAGCCAAGATGGACGGCAAAACTATGGCTACACCTTC. Protein: CASSQDGRQNYGYTF. The chain has TRBV4-3 and TRBJ1-2; D is unresolved. Germline values: CDR1 LGHNA, CDR2 YSLEER. V lost 0 bases to trimming and J lost 2 bases, with 10 bases between them. The CDR3 length is 15 residues.

This clonotype was observed a few times. The chain joins TRBV2 to TRBJ2-1; possible D gene TRBD2, 6 bases. The CDR3 is made up of 15 amino acids. V was trimmed by 5 bases and J by 4 bases, leaving 15 bases between them. Germline V CDR1 and CDR2: SNHLY, FYNNEI. CDR3 region: CASSLLRGGYNEQFF. As DNA, the CDR3 is TGTGCCAGCAGTCTTTTGCGGGGCGGGTACAATGAGCAGTTCTTC.

This chain connects TRBV7-2 to TRBJ1-2; tentatively, D is TRBD1 (6 bases). Deletions cut 5 bases from V and 4 bases from J, with 17 bases between. Germline V lookup: CDR1 SGHTA, CDR2 FQGNSA. There are 15 residues in the CDR3. This CDR3 reads CASSPDGGLGYGYTF. The CDR3 DNA sequence: TGTGCCAGCAGCCCCGACGGGGGGCTCGGCTATGGCTACACCTTC. Variable domain in full (rest from reference TRBV7-2 and TRBJ1-2): GAGVSQSPSNKVTEKGKDVELRCDPISGHTALYWYRQSLGQGLEFLIYFQGNSAPDKSGLPSDRFSAERTGGSVSTLTIQRTQQEDSAVYLCASSPDGGLGYGYTFGSGTRLTVV.